These T cell receptor beta chains were read from a single sample in a study of blood T cell repertoires in COVID-19. Profiled with immunoSEQ multiplex PCR; TCRdb holds only in-frame clones, not every one. The profile shows 270,000 or so clones, around 86% of them singletons. What was sequenced was PBMCs or T cells enriched from blood (not recorded which). These receptors were collected from a woman aged 18-35 years who had recovered from COVID-19. Each CDR3 is given with its conserved first and last residue. The order of the fields is D gene, clone size, V gene, J gene, CDR3 DNA, CDR3 protein. A D gene is named only where the DNA matches it firmly. Some rows mark clone size as missing; the rest say once, few, many or name a class of expanded clone.

D gene: -
clone size: -
V gene: TRBV11-3
J gene: TRBJ2-1
CDR3 DNA: TGTGCCAGCAGCCTGGACAGATTCAATGAGCAGTTCTTC
CDR3 protein: CASSLDRFNEQFF

D gene: -
clone size: -
V gene: TRBV2
J gene: TRBJ1-1
CDR3 DNA: TGTGCCAGCAGTGCCTCCGGGACAACTACTGAAGCTTTCTTT
CDR3 protein: CASSASGTTTEAFF

D gene: TRBD1
clone size: -
V gene: TRBV10-3
J gene: TRBJ1-1
CDR3 DNA: TGTGCCATCAGTGTGAGAACAGGGGCGGACACTGAAGCTTTCTTT
CDR3 protein: CAISVRTGADTEAFF

D gene: TRBD1
clone size: -
V gene: TRBV30
J gene: TRBJ2-7
CDR3 DNA: TGTGCCTGGAGTTCCTCCGGGACAGCCTACGAGCAGTACTTC
CDR3 protein: CAWSSSGTAYEQYF

D gene: TRBD1
clone size: -
V gene: TRBV11-3
J gene: TRBJ1-1
CDR3 DNA: TGTGCCAGCAGCCCCCACCCAGGGGGTAGTGAAGCTTTCTTT
CDR3 protein: CASSPHPGGSEAFF

D gene: -
clone size: -
V gene: TRBV6-2/TRBV6-3
J gene: TRBJ2-2
CDR3 DNA: TGTGCCAGCAGTTTAGGGACTCCCTTGTCTGAGCTGTTTTTT
CDR3 protein: CASSLGTPLSELFF

D gene: -
clone size: -
V gene: TRBV6-5
J gene: TRBJ2-5
CDR3 DNA: TGTGCCAGCAGAAAACAGGGCCCAGAGACCCAGTACTTC
CDR3 protein: CASRKQGPETQYF

D gene: TRBD2
clone size: -
V gene: TRBV9
J gene: TRBJ2-3
CDR3 DNA: TGTGCCAGCAGCCCCCGACTAGCGGGGGGTCCAGATACGCAGTATTTT
CDR3 protein: CASSPRLAGGPDTQYF

D gene: TRBD1
clone size: -
V gene: TRBV5-5
J gene: TRBJ1-4
CDR3 DNA: TGTGCCAGCAGCCAAGAGGACAGGGGGATGAATGAAAAACTGTTTTTT
CDR3 protein: CASSQEDRGMNEKLFF

D gene: TRBD1
clone size: -
V gene: TRBV12-3/TRBV12-4
J gene: TRBJ1-1
CDR3 DNA: TGTGCCAGCAGGGGACAGGAGAACACTGAAGCTTTCTTT
CDR3 protein: CASRGQENTEAFF

D gene: TRBD2
clone size: -
V gene: TRBV10-1
J gene: TRBJ2-5
CDR3 DNA: TGCGCCAGCAGCAGCGGGAGTTGGGAGACCCAGTACTTC
CDR3 protein: CASSSGSWETQYF

D gene: -
clone size: -
V gene: TRBV11-1
J gene: TRBJ2-1
CDR3 DNA: TGTGCCAGCAGCTTAGCGTTGACGGGTTACAATGAGCAGTTCTTC
CDR3 protein: CASSLALTGYNEQFF

D gene: TRBD1
clone size: -
V gene: TRBV19
J gene: TRBJ2-2
CDR3 DNA: TGTGCCAGTAGTAAGGGGGCTGTCACCGGGGAGCTGTTTTTT
CDR3 protein: CASSKGAVTGELFF

D gene: TRBD1
clone size: few
V gene: TRBV11-3
J gene: TRBJ1-1
CDR3 DNA: TGTGCCAGCAGCTTCCGGGACAGGGGGCGAGCTTTCTTT
CDR3 protein: CASSFRDRGRAFF

D gene: -
clone size: -
V gene: TRBV6-2/TRBV6-3
J gene: TRBJ1-1
CDR3 DNA: TGTGCCAGCAGTTACTTCAGGGGTGCTGACACTGAAGCTTTCTTT
CDR3 protein: CASSYFRGADTEAFF

D gene: TRBD1
clone size: once
V gene: TRBV5-4
J gene: TRBJ2-1
CDR3 DNA: TGTGCCAGCAGCTTGGACAGGGGGGCATACAATGAGCAGTTCTTC
CDR3 protein: CASSLDRGAYNEQFF

D gene: -
clone size: -
V gene: TRBV3-1/TRBV3-2
J gene: TRBJ1-5
CDR3 DNA: TGTGCCAGCAGCCAAGGAGGCAGTTATCAGCCCCAGCATTTT
CDR3 protein: CASSQGGSYQPQHF

D gene: -
clone size: -
V gene: TRBV7-9
J gene: TRBJ1-1
CDR3 DNA: TGTGCCAGCAGCTTAACCGGGGGTGAGACTGAAGCTTTCTTT
CDR3 protein: CASSLTGGETEAFF

D gene: TRBD1
clone size: -
V gene: TRBV15
J gene: TRBJ1-5
CDR3 DNA: TGTGCCACCAGTCAGGACAGGGGAACTAATCAGCCCCAGCATTTT
CDR3 protein: CATSQDRGTNQPQHF

D gene: -
clone size: -
V gene: TRBV18
J gene: TRBJ2-1
CDR3 DNA: TGTGCCAGTTCTACCGTAGCGACCTCCTACAATGAGCAGTTCTTC
CDR3 protein: CASSTVATSYNEQFF

D gene: TRBD2
clone size: once
V gene: TRBV30
J gene: TRBJ2-3
CDR3 DNA: TGTGCCTGGAACCCGGGACTAGTTATTCCAGATACGCAGTATTTT
CDR3 protein: CAWNPGLVIPDTQYF

D gene: -
clone size: -
V gene: TRBV27
J gene: TRBJ2-1
CDR3 DNA: TGTGCCAGCAGTTGGGCAGGGGACAATGAGCAGTTCTTC
CDR3 protein: CASSWAGDNEQFF

D gene: -
clone size: -
V gene: TRBV28
J gene: TRBJ1-2
CDR3 DNA: TGTGCCAGCAGTTTCGGACAAAGCTATGGCTACACCTTC
CDR3 protein: CASSFGQSYGYTF

D gene: -
clone size: once
V gene: TRBV14
J gene: TRBJ2-7
CDR3 DNA: TGTGCCAGCAGCGAATTGGGGGCCGGACGGGAGCAGTACTTC
CDR3 protein: CASSELGAGREQYF

D gene: TRBD2
clone size: -
V gene: TRBV28
J gene: TRBJ2-5
CDR3 DNA: TGTGCCAGCCGACTAGCGGGGAAAGAGACCCAGTACTTC
CDR3 protein: CASRLAGKETQYF

D gene: -
clone size: -
V gene: TRBV5-4
J gene: TRBJ2-3
CDR3 DNA: TGTGCCAGCAGCTTAGGTGCTACCACAGACACAGATACGCAGTATTTT
CDR3 protein: CASSLGATTDTDTQYF

D gene: -
clone size: -
V gene: TRBV20-1
J gene: TRBJ2-5
CDR3 DNA: TGCAGTGCTAGTTCGGAGACCCAGTACTTC
CDR3 protein: CSASSETQYF

D gene: TRBD1
clone size: once
V gene: TRBV7-3
J gene: TRBJ2-3
CDR3 DNA: TGTGCCAGCAGCCCCTACAGGGGCTATACGCAGTATTTT
CDR3 protein: CASSPYRGYTQYF